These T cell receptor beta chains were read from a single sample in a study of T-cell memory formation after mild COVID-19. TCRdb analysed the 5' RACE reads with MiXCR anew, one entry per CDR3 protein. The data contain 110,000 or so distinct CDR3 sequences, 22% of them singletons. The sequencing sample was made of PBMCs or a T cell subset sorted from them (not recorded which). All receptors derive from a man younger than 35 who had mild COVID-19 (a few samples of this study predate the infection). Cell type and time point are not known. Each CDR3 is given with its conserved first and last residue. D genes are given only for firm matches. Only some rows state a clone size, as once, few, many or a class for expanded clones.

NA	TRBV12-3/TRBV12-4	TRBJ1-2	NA	TGTGCCAGCAGTTTGGACGTGGGCTATGGCTACACCTTC	CASSLDVGYGYTF
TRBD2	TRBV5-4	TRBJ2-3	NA	TGTGCCAGCATGACTAGCGGGGGTCCCACAGATACGCAGTATTTT	CASMTSGGPTDTQYF
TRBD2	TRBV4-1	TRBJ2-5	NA	TGCGCCAGCAGCCAAGGCGGGGCGGGGGGACAAGAGACCCAGTACTTC	CASSQGGAGGQETQYF
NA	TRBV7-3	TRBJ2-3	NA	TGTGCCAGCAGCGCGTACATCGGCACAGATACGCAGTATTTT	CASSAYIGTDTQYF
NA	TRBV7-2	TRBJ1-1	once	TGTGCCAGCAGCTTAGGTAGTGACGGGGGATTGGACACTGAAGCTTTCTTT	CASSLGSDGGLDTEAFF
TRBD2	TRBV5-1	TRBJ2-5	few	TGCGCCAGCCGGGGGGTGGAAGAGACCCAGTACTTC	CASRGVEETQYF
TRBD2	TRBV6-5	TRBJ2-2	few	TGTGCCAGCAGTCTTGCGGGGGGGCAGATCGGGGAGCTGTTTTTT	CASSLAGGQIGELFF
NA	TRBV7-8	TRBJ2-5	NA	TGTGCCAGCAGCTTAGACACTTTTCAAGAGACCCAGTACTTC	CASSLDTFQETQYF
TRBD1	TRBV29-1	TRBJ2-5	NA	TGCAGCGCCGTAGCAGGGGGTGAATTGACTCAAGAGACCCAGTACTTC	CSAVAGGELTQETQYF
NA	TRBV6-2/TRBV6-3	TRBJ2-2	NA	TGTGCCAGCAGTTTGGCAGGGCACACCGGGGAGCTGTTTTTT	CASSLAGHTGELFF
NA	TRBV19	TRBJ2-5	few	TGTGCCAGTAGTATCCGGGCGGGCAATTGGGCCCAGTACTTC	CASSIRAGNWAQYF
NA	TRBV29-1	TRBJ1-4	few	TGCAGCGTCGTACAGGGACAAGCTCCCTATGAAAAACTGTTTTTT	CSVVQGQAPYEKLFF
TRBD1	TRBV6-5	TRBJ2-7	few	TGTGCCAGCAGGGCCCCGACAGGGACCCACTACGAGCAGTACTTC	CASRAPTGTHYEQYF
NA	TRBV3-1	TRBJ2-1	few	TGTGCCAGCAGCCCCGACAGACTCGATACCATTTGGGAGCAGTTCTTC	CASSPDRLDTIWEQFF
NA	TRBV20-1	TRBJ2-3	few	TGCAGTGCTATATCTGGCGACGAGCCCACAGATACGCAGTATTTT	CSAISGDEPTDTQYF
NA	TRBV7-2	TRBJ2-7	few	TGTGCCAGCAGCTTAGTGCGGGGGCGCTACGAGCAGTACTTC	CASSLVRGRYEQYF
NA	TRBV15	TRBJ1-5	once	TGTGCCACCAGCAGAGATCAGTTAGGGAGCCCCAATCAGCCCCAGCATTTT	CATSRDQLGSPNQPQHF
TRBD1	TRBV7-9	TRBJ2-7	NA	TGTGCCAGCAGCACCGACAGGGTGGTCCACGAGCAGTACTTC	CASSTDRVVHEQYF
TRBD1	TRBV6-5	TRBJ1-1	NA	TGTGCCAGCAGCCTACAGGGGGCTAGTCCTGAAGCTTTCTTT	CASSLQGASPEAFF